This is a list of T cell receptor beta chains from one sample in a study of T cells in Graves' hyperthyroidism and ophthalmopathy. TCRdb used MiXCR to reprocess the multiplex PCR reads, holding one entry per CDR3 protein. The sample holds 500,000 to 600,000 distinct CDR3 sequences, roughly 45% seen once. The sequencing sample was made of peripheral blood or thyroid tissue (not recorded which). The receptors here all came from an adult woman with Graves' disease, either hyperthyroidism or ophthalmopathy (not recorded which). The CDR3 runs from the conserved cysteine through the conserved F or W. A D gene is named only where the DNA matches it firmly. A row's size may be missing; if present it is once, few, many or a size class.

.	few	TRBV28	TRBJ2-5	TGTGCCAGCAGTTTCACAGGCCTGCAAGAGACCCAGTACTTC	CASSFTGLQETQYF
.	many	TRBV14	TRBJ2-5	TGTGCCAGCAGCAAAAGGACGGGAGATGGAGAGACCCAGTACTTC	CASSKRTGDGETQYF
.	many	TRBV5-1	TRBJ1-5	TGCGCCAGCAGCTTGGGTCACGGTCAGCCCCAGCATTTT	CASSLGHGQPQHF
.	many	TRBV12-3/TRBV12-4	TRBJ1-4	TGTGCCAGCAGTCCCCCCTCCGAGGAGAGTGAAAAACTGTTTTTT	CASSPPSEESEKLFF
.	.	TRBV15	TRBJ1-5	TGTGCCACCAGCTATAGACCAAATCAGCCCCAGCATTTT	CATSYRPNQPQHF
TRBD1	.	TRBV2	TRBJ1-2	TGTGCCAGCAGTGAGGGGGACAGCGCGCACACCTTC	CASSEGDSAHTF
.	many	TRBV5-1	TRBJ2-5	TGCGCCAGCAGCGACCCTGTGGGGTTAGAGACCCAGTACTTC	CASSDPVGLETQYF
TRBD2	.	TRBV7-6	TRBJ2-7	TGTGCCAGCAGCGAATATCCGACTAGCGGGAGCTCCTACGAGCAGTACTTC	CASSEYPTSGSSYEQYF
TRBD1	.	TRBV29-1	TRBJ2-7	TGCAGCGTTGAAGGGGGAACAGGGGCGAGCGAGCAGTACTTC	CSVEGGTGASEQYF
TRBD1	.	TRBV29-1	TRBJ1-2	TGCAGCGTCAACAAACCCGGGACAGGGGAGGGCTATGGCTACACCTTC	CSVNKPGTGEGYGYTF
.	.	TRBV7-3	TRBJ2-7	TGTGCCAGCAGCTCATTCCCAGGGAAGTCGTCCTACGAGCAGTACTTC	CASSSFPGKSSYEQYF
.	once	TRBV10-3	TRBJ2-2	TGTGCCATCAGTGAGGTGCCAGGGGGGAACGGGGAGCTGTTTTTT	CAISEVPGGNGELFF
.	.	TRBV20-1	TRBJ2-7	TGCAGTGCTAGAGGGGGGTGGGAGCAGTACTTC	CSARGGWEQYF
TRBD1	.	TRBV6-5	TRBJ1-1	TGTGCCAGCACTTACGGGACAGGGGGAACTGAAGCTTTCTTT	CASTYGTGGTEAFF
TRBD1	few	TRBV28	TRBJ1-2	TGTGCCAGCGGTACAGGGGTCTATGGCTACACCTTC	CASGTGVYGYTF
.	once	TRBV5-1	TRBJ1-2	TGCGCCAGCAGCTTGGGCAAGGACCCACGATATGGCTACACCTTC	CASSLGKDPRYGYTF
.	.	TRBV7-9	TRBJ1-5	TGTGCCAGCAGCTCAACCCGGGGGGGCAATCAGCCCCAGCATTTT	CASSSTRGGNQPQHF
.	few	TRBV10-1	TRBJ1-5	TGCGCCAGCAGTAAAGAGGGGAATCAGCCCCAGCATTTT	CASSKEGNQPQHF
.	.	TRBV7-2	TRBJ1-3	TGCGCCAGCAGCTTCGCACTAGGGGGAAACACCATATATTTT	CASSFALGGNTIYF
.	.	TRBV7-2	TRBJ1-2	TGTGCCAGCAGCTCCCCGACGTCTAACTATGGCTACACCTTC	CASSSPTSNYGYTF
TRBD1	many	TRBV7-2	TRBJ1-1	TGTGCCAGCAGCTTGACAGGGTATCATGGTTTGAACACTGAAGCTTTCTTT	CASSLTGYHGLNTEAFF
.	.	TRBV11-3	TRBJ2-2	TGTGCCAGCAGCTCCGCGTCCCAGGACGCGAACACCGGGGAGCTGTTTTTT	CASSSASQDANTGELFF
TRBD2	few	TRBV20-1	TRBJ2-7	TGCAGTGCTAGGAGCGGGGACGAGCAGTACTTC	CSARSGDEQYF
.	.	TRBV2	TRBJ2-2	TGTGCCAGCAGCCCCCCGCTCACCGGGGAGCTGTTTTTT	CASSPPLTGELFF
.	many	TRBV6-5	TRBJ1-6	TGTGCCAGCAGTTCGTTACAGGGTCCACCCCTCCACTTT	CASSSLQGPPLHF
.	many	TRBV6-1	TRBJ1-5	TGTGCCAGCAGGTGGTGGGGGAGCGATCAGCCCCAGCATTTT	CASRWWGSDQPQHF
.	many	TRBV7-2	TRBJ2-2	TGTGCCAGCAGCCCACTATTCACCGGGGAGCTGTTTTTT	CASSPLFTGELFF
.	.	TRBV3-1	TRBJ1-1	TGTGCCAGCAGCCCGGTGGGCAGCGGAAACACTGAAGCTTTCTTT	CASSPVGSGNTEAFF
TRBD1	many	TRBV12-3/TRBV12-4	TRBJ1-1	TGTGCCAGCAGTCCCGCCGACAGGGGGAACACTGAAGCTTTCTTT	CASSPADRGNTEAFF
.	.	TRBV20-1	TRBJ1-2	TGCAGTGCTAATGCTAACTATGGCTACACCTTC	CSANANYGYTF
.	few	TRBV6-6	TRBJ2-7	TGTGCCAGCAAAAACGAGGGTTACGAGCAGTACTTC	CASKNEGYEQYF
.	many	TRBV12-3/TRBV12-4	TRBJ1-6	TGTGCCAGCAGCCCCAGCAGGGCAGGTCCATATAATTCACCCCTCCACTTT	CASSPSRAGPYNSPLHF
.	few	TRBV10-3	TRBJ2-6	TGTGCCATCGGGGGGTCTGGGGCCAACGTCCTGACTTTC	CAIGGSGANVLTF
TRBD1	.	TRBV7-4	TRBJ2-5	TGTGCCAGCAGCGCCCGGGTCGGGACAGGGGGCCACCGGGAAGAGACCCAGTACTTC	CASSARVGTGGHREETQYF
.	many	TRBV9	TRBJ1-1	TGTGCCAGCAATAAGGGCGTAGACACTGAAGCTTTCTTT	CASNKGVDTEAFF
.	once	TRBV2	TRBJ2-3	TGTGCCAGCAGCGCCACCGAAGCGGTGTATTTT	CASSATEAVYF
.	.	TRBV29-1	TRBJ1-2	TGCAGCTCAACGGCGGGAGTGGGCGGCTACACCTTC	CSSTAGVGGYTF
TRBD2	once	TRBV5-1	TRBJ2-7	TGCGCCAGCAGCCCTGAAAGCGGGAGTTACGAGCAGTACTTC	CASSPESGSYEQYF
.	.	TRBV3-1	TRBJ2-7	TGTGCCAGCAGCCAAGCCCAGTCGTCCTACGAGCAGTACTTC	CASSQAQSSYEQYF
TRBD1	.	TRBV29-1	TRBJ2-5	TGCAGCCCCTGCGAGGGGGCCCAAGAGACCCAGTACTTC	CSPCEGAQETQYF